The 20 T cell receptor beta chains listed next were all sequenced from one sample in a study of control samples from healthy donors and cancer patients. The method was immunoSEQ multiplex PCR; TCRdb's version includes in-frame clones alone and lacks a portion of them. Of 100,000 to 150,000 clones in the sample, about 93% are singletons; the top ten hold more than 2%. The sample consisted of blood. The receptor source for this set is a man between 18 and 35 years old in good health.

This clone was seen a few times. The gene calls are TRBV27 and TRBJ2-3; D unresolved. V lost 1 base, J lost 5 bases, and 10 bases lay in between. CDR3 size: 14 residues. Germline V gene lookup returns CDR1 MNHEY and CDR2 SMNVEV (reference sequence). The CDR3 loop reads CASSLWPGVDTQYF. The CDR3 region has the DNA TGTGCCAGCAGTTTATGGCCCGGCGTAGATACGCAGTATTTT.

This sequence joins TRBV24-1 and TRBJ2-5; 11 bases agree with TRBD2. The CDR3 length is 17 residues. V was pared by 4 bases and J by 5 bases, with 11 bases of the junction left unmatched. The germline V gene has CDR1 KGHDR and CDR2 SFDVKD. Written as DNA, the CDR3 is TGTGCCACCAGTGACCATAGCGGGAGGGGATCGGGGGAGACCCAGTACTTC. This translates into CATSDHSGRGSGETQYF.

This chain joins TRBV4-1 and TRBJ1-3; D call uncertain. CDR1 and CDR2 from the germline V gene are MGHRA and YSYEKL. The ends were cut back, 0 bases at V and 0 bases at J, with 12 bases in the middle. The CDR3 has 17 amino acids. The CDR3 nucleotides read TGCGCCAGCAGCCAAGATCTGGGTTACCTCTCTGGAAACACCATATATTTT. Protein product: CASSQDLGYLSGNTIYF.

This clone appeared a single time. V is TRBV3-1 (or the pseudogene TRBV3-2) and J is TRBJ1-1; D gene unclear. The CDR3 contains 15 residues. Germline CDR1 LGHDT, CDR2 YNNKEL (reference sequence). V lost 3 bases and J lost 5, with 16 bases in between. CDR3 DNA: TGTGCCAGCAGCCATGAAATGGGGATTACTACTGAAGCTTTCTTT. Translated: CASSHEMGITTEAFF.

This clone was seen just once. The rearrangement joins TRBV11-2 to TRBJ2-1; weak D call: TRBD2 (5 bases). The CDR3 has 16 residues. Germline-derived CDR1 and CDR2 are SGHAT and FQNNGV. V lost 0 bases and J lost 6, with 15 bases in between. This CDR3 reads CASSLDAGLDVNEQFF. For the CDR3, the DNA is TGTGCCAGCAGCTTAGATGCGGGCCTGGACGTCAATGAGCAGTTCTTC.

The V gene is TRBV19, the J gene TRBJ2-1; D is possibly TRBD1 (5 bases). CDR3 length equals 16 residues. Germline-derived CDR1 and CDR2 are LNHDA and SQIVND (reference sequence). V lost 1 base and J 7 bases, leaving 17 bases between the germline ends. In DNA, the CDR3 is TGTGCCAGTAGTATAGCATTAGACAGTAGATGGAATGAGCAGTTCTTC. This codes for CASSIALDSRWNEQFF. Variable domain in full (rest from reference TRBV19 and TRBJ2-1): DGGITQSPKYLFRKEGQNVTLSCEQNLNHDAMYWYRQDPGQGLRLIYYSQIVNDFQKGDIAEGYSVSREKKESFPLTVTSAQKNPTAFYLCASSIALDSRWNEQFFGPGTRLTVL.

This chain links TRBV7-2 with TRBJ2-5; 8 bases line up with TRBD2. Unmatched junction bases numbered 17, after V lost 5 bases and J lost 6 bases. In germline, CDR1 is SGHTA, CDR2 FQGNSA. The CDR3 contains 17 residues. CDR3 region: CASSPRGGQGVGQTQYF. The CDR3 coding sequence is TGTGCCAGCAGCCCCCGCGGGGGGCAAGGGGTTGGGCAGACCCAGTACTTC.

DNA of the CDR3: TGTGCCAGCAGCTGGCCGGGACTAGCGGGGGCCCTACAAGGAGATACGCAGTATTTT. This sequence encodes CASSWPGLAGALQGDTQYF. This chain uses TRBV5-6 with TRBJ2-3; 14 positions agree with TRBD2. The V gene's germline CDR1 is SGHDT and CDR2 YYEEEE. The V and J ends lost 3 bases and 5 bases, in that order; junction bases with no gene match: 14. The CDR3 covers 19 residues.

The chain recombines TRBV3-1 (or the pseudogene TRBV3-2) with TRBJ1-2; D call uncertain. Germline assignment: CDR1 LGHDT and CDR2 YNNKEL (reference sequence). The CDR3 runs 12 residues. V lost 1 base and J 4 bases, leaving 4 bases between the germline ends. CDR3 protein: CASSQARYGYTF. The CDR3 DNA reads TGTGCCAGCAGCCAAGCTCGCTATGGCTACACCTTC.

J is TRBJ1-1 and V is TRBV7-2; 9 bases agree with TRBD1. Germline V gene sequence: CDR1 SGHTA, CDR2 FQGNSA. The CDR3 covers 16 residues. Trimming at V came to 1 base and at J to 2 bases, leaving 5 bases not matched to a gene. The CDR3 DNA sequence: TGTGCCAGCAGCTTAGGCCTACAGGGGGCCAACACTGAAGCTTTCTTT. Translating gives CASSLGLQGANTEAFF.

The chain has TRBV11-3 and TRBJ2-3; a weak D match, TRBD2 (6 bases). The CDR3 is 16 amino acids. The germline CDR1 and CDR2 sequences are SGHNT and YENEEA. The ends were cut back, 5 bases at V and 2 bases at J, with 17 bases in the middle. The CDR3 region has the DNA TGTGCCAGCAGCCCGCTGGGGTTAGCGGACACAGATACGCAGTATTTT. Its translation is CASSPLGLADTDTQYF.

This chain uses TRBV30 with TRBJ1-6; no definite D call. The germline gives CDR1 GTSNPN, CDR2 SVGIG (reference sequence). CDR3 length equals 18 residues. The ends were cut back, 0 bases at V and 2 bases at J, with 17 bases in the middle. The DNA of the CDR3 is TGTGCCTGGAGTGTCGCCATCACGGGTGGGACCTATAATTCACCCCTCCACTTT. It specifies CAWSVAITGGTYNSPLHF.

This clone was picked up a small number of times. The chain links TRBV20-1 to TRBJ2-5; the match to TRBD2 covers 8 bases. Germline V gives CDR1 DFQATT, CDR2 SNEGSKA (reference sequence). The CDR3 totals 16 residues. The V segment lost 3 bases and the J segment 0 bases; nucleotides outside the gene matches: 9. CDR3 sequence reads: CSASSSGGGYQETQYF. The CDR3 DNA sequence: TGCAGTGCTAGTTCGAGCGGGGGCGGGTACCAAGAGACCCAGTACTTC.

V and J are TRBV19 and TRBJ1-5; 9 bases agree with TRBD1. CDR1 LNHDA and CDR2 SQIVND come from the germline V gene (reference sequence). The length of the CDR3 is 17 residues. Losses at the gene ends were 4 bases for V and 2 bases for J; bases not matched to a gene: 9. The CDR3 DNA sequence: TGTGCCAGTAGTACTACAGGGGGCCCCGGGGGCAATCAGCCCCAGCATTTT. Residues: CASSTTGGPGGNQPQHF.

The chain recombines TRBV30 with TRBJ2-7, with TRBD1 matching over 7 bases. Germline V gene sequence: CDR1 GTSNPN, CDR2 SVGIG (reference sequence). Unmatched junction bases numbered 9, after V lost 3 bases and J lost 7 bases. The CDR3 spans 13 residues. DNA for the CDR3: TGTGCCTGGAGGAGGGACAGTTTCGGGGAGCAGTACTTC. The encoded protein is CAWRRDSFGEQYF.

This clone was counted once. The rearrangement joins TRBV5-1 to TRBJ1-5; the match to TRBD1 covers 10 bases. Germline lookup yields CDR1 SGHRS and CDR2 YFSETQ. CDR3 size: 14 residues. V lost 4 bases and J lost 8; bases outside the gene matches: 6. CDR3 residues: CASSMTGGDEPQHF. In DNA form, the CDR3 reads TGCGCCAGCAGCATGACAGGGGGCGACGAGCCCCAGCATTTT.

On this clone: The sample has other DNA sequences that encode this CDR3 too. The gene calls are TRBV5-6 and TRBJ1-2; 7 bases match TRBD1. The CDR3 extends over 15 amino acids. The V gene end was trimmed by 4 bases and the J gene end by 4 bases; junction bases not matched to a gene: 10. CDR1 is SGHDT, CDR2 YYEEEE, per germline. The CDR3 DNA follows: TGTGCCAGCAGCCCTGGACAGGTTCTACCCTATGGCTACACCTTC. Translated, it gives CASSPGQVLPYGYTF.

This rearrangement joins TRBV7-9 to TRBJ1-5; D is uncertain. Germline V gene sequence: CDR1 SEHNR, CDR2 FQNEAQ (reference sequence). The CDR3 runs 15 residues. V was clipped by 5 bases and J by 4 bases, with 15 bases between them. The CDR3 loop is CASSRPMTVNQPQHF. The CDR3 region has the DNA TGTGCCAGCAGCCGCCCAATGACGGTTAATCAGCCCCAGCATTTT.

This clone was counted a single time. V is TRBV2 and J is TRBJ1-1; D unresolved. CDR3 length equals 13 residues. Trimming shortened V by 4 bases and J by 7 bases, and 13 bases separated the two germline ends. The germline CDR1 and CDR2 sequences are SNHLY and FYNNEI. The CDR3 loop reads CASSAPGANEAFF. As DNA, the CDR3 is TGTGCCAGCAGTGCTCCAGGAGCTAATGAAGCTTTCTTT.

The CDR3 coding sequence is TGTGCCAGCAGTTTATGGGGCGGGACTTTAGAGACCCAGTACTTC. It encodes CASSLWGGTLETQYF. The chain couples TRBV27 to TRBJ2-5, with D perhaps TRBD2 (6 bases). The CDR3 covers 15 residues. V lost 1 base to trimming and J lost 4 bases, with 13 bases between them. CDR1 is MNHEY and CDR2 is SMNVEV in the germline V gene (reference sequence).